This T cell receptor (beta chain) derives from a study of T cell responses to AZD1222 COVID-19 vaccine. Assay used: immunoSEQ multiplex PCR; TCRdb lists only in-frame clones, some missing. The repertoire holds 97,000 or so clones, roughly 88% seen once, with less than 3% in the top ten. The sample in question was peripheral blood, obtained on day 0 of AZD1222 vaccination. This clonotype was sampled from an adult in good health.

CDR3 residues: CASRADRVEAFF. CDR3 DNA sequence: TGTGCCAGCAGGGCGGACAGGGTTGAAGCTTTCTTT. J is TRBJ1-1 and V is TRBV2; 8 bases agree with TRBD1. Unmatched junction bases numbered 4, after V lost 6 bases and J lost 7 bases. The CDR3 totals 12 residues. The germline CDR1 and CDR2 sequences are SNHLY and FYNNEI.